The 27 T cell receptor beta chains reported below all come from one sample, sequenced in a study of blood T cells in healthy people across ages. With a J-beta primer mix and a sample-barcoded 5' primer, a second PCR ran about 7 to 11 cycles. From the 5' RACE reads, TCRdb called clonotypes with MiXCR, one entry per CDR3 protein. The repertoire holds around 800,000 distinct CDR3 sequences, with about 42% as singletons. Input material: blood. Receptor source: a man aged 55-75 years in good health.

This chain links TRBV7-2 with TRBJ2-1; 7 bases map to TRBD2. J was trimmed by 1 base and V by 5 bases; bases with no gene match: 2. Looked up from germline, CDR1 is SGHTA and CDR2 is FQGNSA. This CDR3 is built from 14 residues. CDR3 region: CASSRGESYNEQFF. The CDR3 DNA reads TGTGCCAGCAGCCGGGGGGAGTCCTACAATGAGCAGTTCTTC.

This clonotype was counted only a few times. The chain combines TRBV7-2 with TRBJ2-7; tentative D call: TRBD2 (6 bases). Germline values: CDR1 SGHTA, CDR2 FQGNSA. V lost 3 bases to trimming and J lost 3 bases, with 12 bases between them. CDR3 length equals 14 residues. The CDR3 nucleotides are TGTGCCAGCAGCTTCCGGACGGGGGACTACGAGCAGTACTTC. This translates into CASSFRTGDYEQYF.

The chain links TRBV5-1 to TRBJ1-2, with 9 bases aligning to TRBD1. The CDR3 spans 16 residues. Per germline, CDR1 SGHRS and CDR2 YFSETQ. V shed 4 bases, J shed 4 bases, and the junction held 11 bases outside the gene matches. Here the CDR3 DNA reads TGCGCCAGCAGCCTGGAACCAACAGGGGGCAGCTATGGCTACACCTTC. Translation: CASSLEPTGGSYGYTF.

CDR3 coding DNA: TGTGCCAGCAGTTTAGTGCTCAGGAGCTCCTACAATGAGCAGTTCTTC. It translates to CASSLVLRSSYNEQFF. The chain combines TRBV12-3 or TRBV12-4 with TRBJ2-1, with unresolved D. V was shortened by 1 base and J by 0 bases, with 10 bases between the two germline ends. The CDR3 spans 16 residues.

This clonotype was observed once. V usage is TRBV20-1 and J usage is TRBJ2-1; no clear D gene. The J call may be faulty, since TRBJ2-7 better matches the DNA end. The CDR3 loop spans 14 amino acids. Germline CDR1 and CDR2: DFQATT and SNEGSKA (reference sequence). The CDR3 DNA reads TGCAGTGCTAGTAAGCCCCCGTCCTACAATGAGCAGTACTTC. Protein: CSASKPPSYNEQYF.

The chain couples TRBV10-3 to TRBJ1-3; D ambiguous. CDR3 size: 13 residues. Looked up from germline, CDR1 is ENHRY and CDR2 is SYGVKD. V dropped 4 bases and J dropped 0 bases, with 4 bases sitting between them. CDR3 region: CAISGISGNTIYF. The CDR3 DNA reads TGTGCCATCAGTGGGATCTCTGGAAACACCATATATTTT.

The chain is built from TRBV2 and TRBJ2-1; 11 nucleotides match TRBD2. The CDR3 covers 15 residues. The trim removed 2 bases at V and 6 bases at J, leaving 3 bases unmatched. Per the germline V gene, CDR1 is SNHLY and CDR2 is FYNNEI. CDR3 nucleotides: TGTGCCAGCAGTGAAAGACTAGCGGGGACCAATGAGCAGTTCTTC. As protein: CASSERLAGTNEQFF.

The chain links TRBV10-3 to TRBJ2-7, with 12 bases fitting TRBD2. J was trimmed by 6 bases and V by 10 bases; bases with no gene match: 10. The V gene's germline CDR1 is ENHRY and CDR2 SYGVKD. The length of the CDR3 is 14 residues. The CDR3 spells CATAPTSGGREQYF. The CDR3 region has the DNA TGTGCCACCGCACCGACTAGCGGGGGCCGCGAGCAGTACTTC.

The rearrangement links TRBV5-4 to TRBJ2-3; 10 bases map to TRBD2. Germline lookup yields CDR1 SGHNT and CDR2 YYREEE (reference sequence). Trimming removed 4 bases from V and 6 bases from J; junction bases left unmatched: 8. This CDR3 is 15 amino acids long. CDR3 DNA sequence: TGTGCCAGCAGCGTGCAGGGACTAGCGCCCGATACGCAGTATTTT. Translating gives CASSVQGLAPDTQYF. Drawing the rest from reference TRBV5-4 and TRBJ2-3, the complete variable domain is ETGVTQSPTHLIKTRGQQVTLRCSSQSGHNTVSWYQQALGQGPQFIFQYYREEENGRGNFPPRFSGLQFPNYSSELNVNALELDDSALYLCASSVQGLAPDTQYFGPGTRLTVL.

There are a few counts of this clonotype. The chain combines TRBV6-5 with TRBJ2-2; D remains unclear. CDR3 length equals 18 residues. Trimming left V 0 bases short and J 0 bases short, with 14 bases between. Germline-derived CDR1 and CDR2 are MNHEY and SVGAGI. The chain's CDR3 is CASSYSIITFTNTGELFF. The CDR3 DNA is TGTGCCAGCAGTTACTCGATAATTACGTTCACGAACACCGGGGAGCTGTTTTTT.

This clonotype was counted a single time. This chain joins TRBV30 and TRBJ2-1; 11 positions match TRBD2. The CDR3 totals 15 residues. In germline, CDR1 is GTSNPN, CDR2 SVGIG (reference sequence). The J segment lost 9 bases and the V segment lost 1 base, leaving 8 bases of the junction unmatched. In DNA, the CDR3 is TGTGCCTGGAGTGAACGGCTAGCGGGGGGCAGTGAGCAGTTCTTC. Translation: CAWSERLAGGSEQFF. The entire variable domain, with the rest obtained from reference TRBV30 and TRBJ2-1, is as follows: SQTIHQWPATLVQPVGSPLSLECTVEGTSNPNLYWYRQAAGRGLQLLFYSVGIGQISSEVPQNLSASRPQDRQFILSSKKLLLSDSGFYLCAWSERLAGGSEQFFGPGTRLTVL.

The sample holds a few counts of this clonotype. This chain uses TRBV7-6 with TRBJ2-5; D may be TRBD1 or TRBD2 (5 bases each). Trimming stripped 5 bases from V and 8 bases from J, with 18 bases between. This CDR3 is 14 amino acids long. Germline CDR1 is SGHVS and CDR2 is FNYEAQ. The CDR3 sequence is CASSPVPGQGTQYF. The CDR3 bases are TGTGCCAGCAGCCCTGTCCCGGGGCAGGGAACCCAGTACTTC.

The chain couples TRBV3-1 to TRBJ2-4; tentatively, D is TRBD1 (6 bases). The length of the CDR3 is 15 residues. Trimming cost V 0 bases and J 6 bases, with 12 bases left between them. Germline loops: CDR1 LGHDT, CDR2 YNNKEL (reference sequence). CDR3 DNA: TGTGCCAGCAGCCAAGAACAGGGCTTTGGAAACATTCAGTACTTC. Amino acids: CASSQEQGFGNIQYF. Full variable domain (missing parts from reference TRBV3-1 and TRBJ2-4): DTAVSQTPKYLVTQMGNDKSIKCEQNLGHDTMYWYKQDSKKFLKIMFSYNNKELIINETVPNRFSPKSPDKAHLNLHINSLELGDSAVYFCASSQEQGFGNIQYFGAGTRLSVL.

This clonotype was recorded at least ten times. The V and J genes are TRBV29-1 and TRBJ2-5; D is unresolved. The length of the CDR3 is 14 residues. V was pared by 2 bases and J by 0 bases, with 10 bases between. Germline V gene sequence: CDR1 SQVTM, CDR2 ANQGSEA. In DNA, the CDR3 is TGCAGCGTTGAAAAGGGCGACTACCAAGAGACCCAGTACTTC. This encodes CSVEKGDYQETQYF.

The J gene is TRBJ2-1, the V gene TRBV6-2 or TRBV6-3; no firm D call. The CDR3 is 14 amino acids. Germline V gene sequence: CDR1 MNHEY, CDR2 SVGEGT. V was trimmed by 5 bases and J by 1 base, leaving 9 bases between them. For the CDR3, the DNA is TGTGCCAGCAGTGAAGCTAAATCCTACAATGAGCAGTTCTTC. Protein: CASSEAKSYNEQFF.

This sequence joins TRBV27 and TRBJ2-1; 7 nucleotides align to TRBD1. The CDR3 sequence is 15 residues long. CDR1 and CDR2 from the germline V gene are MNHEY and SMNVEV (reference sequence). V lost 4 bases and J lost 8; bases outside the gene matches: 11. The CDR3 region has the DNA TGTGCCAGCAGTTCTTCCTCGACAGGGCACGATGAGCAGTTCTTC. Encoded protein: CASSSSSTGHDEQFF.

CDR3 residues: CASSPGGEGWYGYTF. The CDR3 nucleotides are TGCGCCAGCAGCCCGGGTGGGGAAGGCTGGTATGGCTACACCTTC. The chain uses TRBV5-1 and TRBJ1-2; D remains ambiguous. The germline V and J ends were trimmed by 4 bases and 5 bases, with 18 bases remaining between them. The CDR3 is 15 residues long. Germline V gene data show CDR1 as SGHRS and CDR2 as YFSETQ.

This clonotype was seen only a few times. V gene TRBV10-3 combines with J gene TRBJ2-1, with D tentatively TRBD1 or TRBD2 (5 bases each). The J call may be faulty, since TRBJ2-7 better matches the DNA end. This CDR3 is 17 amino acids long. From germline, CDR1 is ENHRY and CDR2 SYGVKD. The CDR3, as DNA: TGTGCCATCAGTGAGTCGTCTTTCGGGACCTCCTACAATGAGCAGTACTTC. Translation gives CAISESSFGTSYNEQYF.

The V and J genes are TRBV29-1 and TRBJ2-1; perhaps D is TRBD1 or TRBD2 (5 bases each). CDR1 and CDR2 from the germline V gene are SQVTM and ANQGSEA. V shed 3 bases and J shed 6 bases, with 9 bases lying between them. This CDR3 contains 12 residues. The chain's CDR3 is CSVDSGGNEQFF. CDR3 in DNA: TGCAGCGTTGATTCTGGGGGCAATGAGCAGTTCTTC.

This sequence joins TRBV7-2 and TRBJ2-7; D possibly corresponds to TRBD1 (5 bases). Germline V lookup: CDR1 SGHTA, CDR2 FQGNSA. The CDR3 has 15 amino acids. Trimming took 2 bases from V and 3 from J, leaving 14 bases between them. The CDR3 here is CASSLNPTADYEQYF. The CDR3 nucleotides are TGTGCCAGCAGCTTAAACCCGACAGCAGACTACGAGCAGTACTTC.

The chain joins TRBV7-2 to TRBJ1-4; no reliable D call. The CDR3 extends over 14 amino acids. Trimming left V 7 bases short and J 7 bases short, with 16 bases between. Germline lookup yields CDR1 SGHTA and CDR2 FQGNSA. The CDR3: CASKSGATGEKLFF. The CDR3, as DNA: TGTGCCAGCAAATCCGGAGCTACCGGTGAAAAACTGTTTTTT.

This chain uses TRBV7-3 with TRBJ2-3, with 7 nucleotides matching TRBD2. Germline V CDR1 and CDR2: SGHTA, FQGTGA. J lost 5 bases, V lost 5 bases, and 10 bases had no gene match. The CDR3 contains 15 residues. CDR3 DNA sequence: TGTGCCAGCAGCCAAGGATCTTGGGAGGGAGATACGCAGTATTTT. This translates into CASSQGSWEGDTQYF. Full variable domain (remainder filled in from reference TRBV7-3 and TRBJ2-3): GAGVSQTPSNKVTEKGKYVELRCDPISGHTALYWYRQSLGQGPEFLIYFQGTGAADDSGLPNDRFFAVRPEGSVSTLKIQRTERGDSAVYLCASSQGSWEGDTQYFGPGTRLTVL.

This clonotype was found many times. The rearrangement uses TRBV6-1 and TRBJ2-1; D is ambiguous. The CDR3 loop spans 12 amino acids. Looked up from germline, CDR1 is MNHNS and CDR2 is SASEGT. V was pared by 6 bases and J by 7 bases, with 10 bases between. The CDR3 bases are TGTGCCAGCAGGACACTGGGGAATGAGCAGTTCTTC. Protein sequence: CASRTLGNEQFF.

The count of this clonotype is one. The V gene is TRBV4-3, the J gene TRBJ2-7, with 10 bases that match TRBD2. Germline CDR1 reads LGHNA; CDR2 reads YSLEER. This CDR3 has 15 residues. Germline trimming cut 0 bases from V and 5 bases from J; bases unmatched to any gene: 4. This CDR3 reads CASSQEDSGGNEQYF. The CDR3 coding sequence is TGCGCCAGCAGCCAAGAGGATAGCGGGGGGAACGAGCAGTACTTC.

CDR3 sequence: CASRPGQQLYGYTF. CDR3 nucleotides: TGTGCCAGCAGACCGGGACAGCAGCTCTATGGCTACACCTTC. This sequence joins TRBV5-6 and TRBJ1-2; TRBD1 matches 7 bases. The CDR3 extends over 14 amino acids. The V and J ends lost 5 bases and 4 bases, in that order; junction bases with no gene match: 8. Germline values: CDR1 SGHDT, CDR2 YYEEEE. The complete variable domain, with remaining parts taken from reference TRBV5-6 and TRBJ1-2, reads DAGVTQSPTHLIKTRGQQVTLRCSPKSGHDTVSWYQQALGQGPQFIFQYYEEEERQRGNFPDRFSGHQFPNYSSELNVNALLLGDSALYLCASRPGQQLYGYTFGSGTRLTVV.

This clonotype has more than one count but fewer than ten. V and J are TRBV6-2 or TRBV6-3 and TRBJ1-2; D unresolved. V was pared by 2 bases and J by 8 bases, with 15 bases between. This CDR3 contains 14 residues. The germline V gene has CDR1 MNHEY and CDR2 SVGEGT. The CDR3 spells CASSYETLETGYTF. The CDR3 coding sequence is TGTGCCAGCAGTTACGAGACCTTGGAAACCGGCTACACCTTC.

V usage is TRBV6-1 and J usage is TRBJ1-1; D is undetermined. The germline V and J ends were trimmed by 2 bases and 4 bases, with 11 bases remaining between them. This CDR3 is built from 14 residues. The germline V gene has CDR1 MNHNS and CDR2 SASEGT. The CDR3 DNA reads TGTGCCAGCAGTGAAAGGGAGTGGCGCACTGAAGCTTTCTTT. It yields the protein CASSEREWRTEAFF.